This T cell receptor (beta chain) appears in the sequencing data of a study of blood T cell repertoires in COVID-19. The overall study: T cells, B-cell-depleted T cells, or PBMCs provided the cDNA or gDNA that served as material.

CDR3 length equals 12 residues. Trimming took off 8 bases at V and 8 bases at J, with 12 bases between the two ends. Germline V gene data show CDR1 as MNHEY and CDR2 as SMNVEV (reference sequence). Sequenced by immunoSEQ multiplex PCR; TCRdb stores in-frame clones only, minus some. The sample has 88,000 or so clones, around four fifths seen once; the top ten hold approximately 8.7%. The sequenced sample was peripheral blood. This clonotype was obtained from a human donor in a cohort sampled during active COVID-19. The chain joins TRBV27 to TRBJ1-4, with D uncertain. The CDR3 sequence is CASGWRGEKLFF. As DNA, the CDR3 is TGTGCCAGCGGCTGGAGAGGGGAAAAACTGTTTTTT.